This T cell receptor (beta chain) was sequenced for a study of T cell responses to AZD1222 COVID-19 vaccine. Study-wide findings and caveats: White British donors predominated, females outnumbered males, and clonal diversity was possibly underestimated. Among spike-specific TCRs, nearly half reportedly target unmutated variant regions.

Germline lookup yields CDR1 SNHLY and CDR2 FYNNEI. The V end lost 8 bases, the J end lost 6 bases, and 12 bases lay between the germline ends. The CDR3 is made up of 12 amino acids. Some clones are missing from TCRdb's copy, which holds only in-frame ones; the method was immunoSEQ multiplex PCR. In the table there are 85,000 or so clones, approximately 90% of which are singletons. Worth noting for this clone: Its antigen is not known.

The receptor was derived from an adult who received the AZD1222 COVID-19 vaccine. The chain couples TRBV2 to TRBJ2-3; tentative D call: TRBD2 (6 bases). The source was peripheral blood, collected 28 days after the second AZD1222 dose. CDR3 residues: CASSLLADTQYF. CDR3 bases: TGTGCCAGCTCCCTTCTAGCGGATACGCAGTATTTT.